The present TCR beta chain was sequenced within a study of CD8+ T cells in alopecia areata. About the research overall: Tofacitinib was taken orally by treated patients, and the dose was 5 to 10 mg twice daily. Tofacitinib was given for 6 to 18 months, then stopped for 6 months. Severity was scored as percentage of affected scalp area in treated patients.

Extraction of RNA preceded its reverse transcription into cDNA, which served as the sequencing template. TCRdb's copy holds only in-frame clones and misses some; the assay was immunoSEQ multiplex PCR. In the table there are about 200,000 clones, approximately 67% of which are singletons. The CDR3 runs to 14 residues. V gave up 7 bases and J gave up 2 bases, with 17 bases separating them. Germline CDR1 SQVTM, CDR2 ANQGSEA. Regarding treatment: oral pan-JAK inhibitor, 5-10 mg twice daily. From PBMCs, CD4+ and CD8+ T cells were sorted. This clone has just a few counts. The origin of this receptor is a human donor with alopecia areata. The V and J genes are TRBV29-1 and TRBJ1-1, with a possible D match to TRBD1 (6 bases). Here the sequenced sample was CD4+ T cells sorted from blood, taken at week 49, from a patient treated with tofacitinib. CDR3 amino acids: CSAQVGGGNTEAFF. Written as DNA, the CDR3 is TGCAGCGCCCAGGTTGGGGGCGGCAACACTGAAGCTTTCTTT.